This T cell receptor (beta chain) comes out of a study of OX40 agonist ivuxolimab in advanced cancers. Germline CDR1 is LNHNV and CDR2 is YYDKDF (reference sequence). CDR3 length: 12 amino acids. V was clipped by 3 bases and J by 4 bases, with 6 bases between them. Here immunoSEQ multiplex PCR was the method, and the copy in TCRdb shows in-frame clones only, minus some. The table lists over 70,000 clones, about 86% of them singletons, with approximately 2% in the top ten. V gene TRBV15 combines with J gene TRBJ1-2; D not certain. This specimen was CD4+ or CD8+ T cells sorted from blood, taken in a trial of the OX40 agonist ivuxolimab. The TCR sequence derives from an adult with an advanced solid tumor such as melanoma, head and neck, liver or kidney cancer. CDR3 loop: CATSRLTYGYTF. The DNA of the CDR3 is TGTGCCACCAGCAGGCTAACCTATGGCTACACCTTC. The whole variable domain, remainder taken from reference TRBV15 and TRBJ1-2, is DAMVIQNPRYQVTQFGKPVTLSCSQTLNHNVMYWYQQKSSQAPKLLFHYYDKDFNNEADTPDNFQSRRPNTSFCFLDIRSPGLGDTAMYLCATSRLTYGYTFGSGTRLTVV.